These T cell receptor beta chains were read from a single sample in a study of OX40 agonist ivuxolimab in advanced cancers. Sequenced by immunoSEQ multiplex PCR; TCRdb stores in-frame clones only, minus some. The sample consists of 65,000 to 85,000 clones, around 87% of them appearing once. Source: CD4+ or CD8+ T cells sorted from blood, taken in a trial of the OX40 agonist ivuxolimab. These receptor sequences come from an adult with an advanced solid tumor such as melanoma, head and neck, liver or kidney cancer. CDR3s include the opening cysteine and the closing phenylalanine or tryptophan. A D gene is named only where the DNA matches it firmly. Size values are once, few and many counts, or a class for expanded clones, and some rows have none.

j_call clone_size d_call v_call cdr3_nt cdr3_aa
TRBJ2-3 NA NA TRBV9 TGTGCCAGCAGCGTAGCTTCCATCTCTCTTGGCGGAAGCACAGATACGCAGTATTTT CASSVASISLGGSTDTQYF
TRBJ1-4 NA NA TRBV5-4 TGTGCCAGCAGCTTGGGACAGAAAAAACTGTTTTTT CASSLGQKKLFF
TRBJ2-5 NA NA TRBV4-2 TGTGCCAGCAGCCAAGATTACAAGGGAGGAGAGACCCAGTACTTC CASSQDYKGGETQYF
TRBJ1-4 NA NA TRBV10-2 TGCGCCAGGGGGGCGGCAGGAGGAATAGGTGAAAAACTGTTTTTT CARGAAGGIGEKLFF
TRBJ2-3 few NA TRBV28 TGTGCCTCCCGGAGGGGGGGCACAGATACGCAGTATTTT CASRRGGTDTQYF
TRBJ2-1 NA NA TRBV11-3 TGTGCCAGCAGCTTCCAACGACAGCTCAGCTACAATGAGCAGTTCTTC CASSFQRQLSYNEQFF
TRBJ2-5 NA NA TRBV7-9 TGTGCCAGCAGCTCACCAAAGGCCGGGAGTAGGGGGCTAAAAGAGACCCAGTACTTC CASSSPKAGSRGLKETQYF
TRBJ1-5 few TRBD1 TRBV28 TGTGCCAGCAGTACGGGACTCAGGGGGAGCAATCAGCCCCAGCATTTT CASSTGLRGSNQPQHF
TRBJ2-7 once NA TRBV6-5 TGTGCCAGCAGCTCTCGGGACTCGTGGAGGGAGCAGTACTTC CASSSRDSWREQYF
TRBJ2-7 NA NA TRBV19 TGTGCCAGTAGTATAGAGGCGGGCTTCTCCTACGAGCAGTACTTC CASSIEAGFSYEQYF
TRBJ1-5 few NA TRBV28 TGTGCCAGCAGTTCCGGGGCCGCAAGTCAGCCCCAGCATTTT CASSSGAASQPQHF